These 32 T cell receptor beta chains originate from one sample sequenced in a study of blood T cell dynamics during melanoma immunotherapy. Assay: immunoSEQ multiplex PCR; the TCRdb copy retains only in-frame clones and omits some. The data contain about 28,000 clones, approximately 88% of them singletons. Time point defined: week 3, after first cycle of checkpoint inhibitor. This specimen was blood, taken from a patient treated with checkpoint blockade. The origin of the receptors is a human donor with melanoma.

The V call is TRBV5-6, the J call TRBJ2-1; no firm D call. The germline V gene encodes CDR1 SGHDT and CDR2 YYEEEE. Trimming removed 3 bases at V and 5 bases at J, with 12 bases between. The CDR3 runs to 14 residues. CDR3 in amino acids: CASSWNPADNEQFF. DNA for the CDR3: TGTGCCAGCAGCTGGAACCCTGCTGACAATGAGCAGTTCTTC.

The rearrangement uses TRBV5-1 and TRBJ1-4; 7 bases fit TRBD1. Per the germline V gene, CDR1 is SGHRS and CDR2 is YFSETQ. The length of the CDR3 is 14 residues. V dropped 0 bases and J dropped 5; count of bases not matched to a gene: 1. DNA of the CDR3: TGCGCCAGCAGCTTGGGAGGGGGCAATGAAAAACTGTTTTTT. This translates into CASSLGGGNEKLFF. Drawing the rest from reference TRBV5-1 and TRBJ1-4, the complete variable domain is KAGVTQTPRYLIKTRGQQVTLSCSPISGHRSVSWYQQTPGQGLQFLFEYFSETQRNKGNFPGRFSGRQFSNSRSEMNVSTLELGDSALYLCASSLGGGNEKLFFGSGTQLSVL.

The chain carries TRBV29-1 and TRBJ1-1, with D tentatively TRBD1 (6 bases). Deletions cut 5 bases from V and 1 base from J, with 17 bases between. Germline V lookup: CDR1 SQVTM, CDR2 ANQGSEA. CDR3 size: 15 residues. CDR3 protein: CSVLTGYRGNTEAFF. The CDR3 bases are TGCAGCGTTCTTACAGGGTATAGAGGGAACACTGAAGCTTTCTTT.

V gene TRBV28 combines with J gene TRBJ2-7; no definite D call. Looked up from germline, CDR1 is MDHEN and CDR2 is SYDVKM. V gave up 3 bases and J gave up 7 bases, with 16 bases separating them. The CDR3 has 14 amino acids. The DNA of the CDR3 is TGTGCCAGCAGTTTTCAGGTCAGATCTGGAGAGCAGTACTTC. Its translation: CASSFQVRSGEQYF. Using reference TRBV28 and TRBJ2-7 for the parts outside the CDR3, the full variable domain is DVKVTQSSRYLVKRTGEKVFLECVQDMDHENMFWYRQDPGLGLRLIYFSYDVKMKEKGDIPEGYSVSREKKERFSLILESASTNQTSMYLCASSFQVRSGEQYFGPGTRLTVT.

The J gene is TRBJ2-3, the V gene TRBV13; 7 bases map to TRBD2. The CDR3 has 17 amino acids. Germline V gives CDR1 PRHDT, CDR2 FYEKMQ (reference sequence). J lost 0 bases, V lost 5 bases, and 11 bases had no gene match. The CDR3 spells CASSDRASGPSTDTQYF. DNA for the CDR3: TGTGCCAGCAGCGATCGGGCTAGCGGACCTAGCACAGATACGCAGTATTTT.

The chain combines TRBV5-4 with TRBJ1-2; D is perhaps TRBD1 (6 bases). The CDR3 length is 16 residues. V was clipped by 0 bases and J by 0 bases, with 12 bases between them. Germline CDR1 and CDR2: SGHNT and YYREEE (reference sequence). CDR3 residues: CASSLVAGAANYGYTF. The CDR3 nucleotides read TGTGCCAGCAGCTTGGTCGCAGGGGCTGCTAACTATGGCTACACCTTC.

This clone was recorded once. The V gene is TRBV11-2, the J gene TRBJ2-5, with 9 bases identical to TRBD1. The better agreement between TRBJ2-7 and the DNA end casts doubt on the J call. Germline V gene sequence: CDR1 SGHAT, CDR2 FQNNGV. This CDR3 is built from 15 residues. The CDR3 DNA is TGTGCCAGCAGCTCATACAGGGGGCTCGCCTACGAGCAGTACTTC. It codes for CASSSYRGLAYEQYF.

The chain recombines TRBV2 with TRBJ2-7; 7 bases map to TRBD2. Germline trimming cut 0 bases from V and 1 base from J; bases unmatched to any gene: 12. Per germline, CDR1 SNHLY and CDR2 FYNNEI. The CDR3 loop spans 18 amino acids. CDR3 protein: CASSEAGGDRVISYEQYF. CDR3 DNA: TGTGCCAGCAGTGAAGCGGGGGGGGATCGGGTGATTTCCTACGAGCAGTACTTC.

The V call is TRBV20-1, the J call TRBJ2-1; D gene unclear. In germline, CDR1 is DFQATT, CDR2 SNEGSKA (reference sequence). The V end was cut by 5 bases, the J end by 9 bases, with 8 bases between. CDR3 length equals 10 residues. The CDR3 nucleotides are TGCAGTGCTGGGGTAGGTGAGCAGTTCTTC. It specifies CSAGVGEQFF.

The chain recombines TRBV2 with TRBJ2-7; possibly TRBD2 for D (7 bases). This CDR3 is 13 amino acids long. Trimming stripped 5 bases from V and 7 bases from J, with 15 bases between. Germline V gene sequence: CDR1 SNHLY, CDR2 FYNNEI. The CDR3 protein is CASSLYGGREQYF. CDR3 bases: TGTGCCAGCAGTCTCTACGGGGGGCGGGAGCAGTACTTC.

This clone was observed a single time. In nucleotides, the CDR3 is TGTGCCAGCAGCCCGGGACAGAGATGGGGTGAAGCTTTCTTT. The encoded protein is CASSPGQRWGEAFF. The rearrangement links TRBV28 to TRBJ1-1; 7 nucleotides agree with TRBD1. Germline trimming cut 6 bases from V and 7 bases from J; bases unmatched to any gene: 11. The CDR3 is made up of 14 amino acids. The germline V gene encodes CDR1 MDHEN and CDR2 SYDVKM.

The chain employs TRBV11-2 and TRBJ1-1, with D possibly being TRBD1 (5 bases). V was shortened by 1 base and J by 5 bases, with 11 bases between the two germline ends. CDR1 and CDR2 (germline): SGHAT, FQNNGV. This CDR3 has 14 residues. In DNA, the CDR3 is TGTGCCAGCAGCTTAGCTGGGGGGGGGACTGAAGCTTTCTTT. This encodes CASSLAGGGTEAFF.

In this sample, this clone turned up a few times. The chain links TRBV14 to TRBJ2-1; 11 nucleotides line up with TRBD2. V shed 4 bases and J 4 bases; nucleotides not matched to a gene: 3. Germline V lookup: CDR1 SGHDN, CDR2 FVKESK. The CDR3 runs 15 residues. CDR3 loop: CASSRRTSGYNEQFF. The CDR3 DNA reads TGTGCCAGCAGCCGAAGGACTAGCGGGTACAATGAGCAGTTCTTC.

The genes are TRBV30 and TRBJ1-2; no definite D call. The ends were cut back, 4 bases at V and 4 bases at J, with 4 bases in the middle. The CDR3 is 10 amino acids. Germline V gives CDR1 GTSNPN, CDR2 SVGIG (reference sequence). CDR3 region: CAWISYGYTF. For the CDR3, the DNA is TGTGCCTGGATCAGCTATGGCTACACCTTC.

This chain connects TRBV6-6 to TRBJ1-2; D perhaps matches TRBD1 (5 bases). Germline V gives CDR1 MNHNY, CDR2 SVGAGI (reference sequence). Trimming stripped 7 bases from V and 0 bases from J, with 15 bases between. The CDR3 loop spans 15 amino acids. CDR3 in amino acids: CASTKGRQANYGYTF. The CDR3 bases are TGTGCCAGCACCAAGGGGAGGCAGGCTAACTATGGCTACACCTTC.

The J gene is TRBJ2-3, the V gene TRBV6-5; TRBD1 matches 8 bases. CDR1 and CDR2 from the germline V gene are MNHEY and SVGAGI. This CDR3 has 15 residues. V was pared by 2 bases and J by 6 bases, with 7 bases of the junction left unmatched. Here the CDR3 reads CASSYAGRGQDTQYF. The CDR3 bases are TGTGCCAGCAGTTACGCGGGCAGGGGGCAGGATACGCAGTATTTT.

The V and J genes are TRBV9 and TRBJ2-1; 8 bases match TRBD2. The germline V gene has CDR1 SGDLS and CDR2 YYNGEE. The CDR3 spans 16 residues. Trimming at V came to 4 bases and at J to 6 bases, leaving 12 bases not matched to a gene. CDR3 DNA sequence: TGTGCCAGCAGCCCACGGGGGGGTCCTGGGGCCAATGAGCAGTTCTTC. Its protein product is CASSPRGGPGANEQFF. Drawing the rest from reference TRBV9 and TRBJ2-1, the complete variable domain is DSGVTQTPKHLITATGQRVTLRCSPRSGDLSVYWYQQSLDQGLQFLIQYYNGEERAKGNILERFSAQQFPDLHSELNLSSLELGDSALYFCASSPRGGPGANEQFFGPGTRLTVL.

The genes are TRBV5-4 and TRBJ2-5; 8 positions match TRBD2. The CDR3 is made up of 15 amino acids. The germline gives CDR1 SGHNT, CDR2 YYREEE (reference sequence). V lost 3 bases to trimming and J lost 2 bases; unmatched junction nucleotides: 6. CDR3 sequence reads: CASSSGGGSQETQYF. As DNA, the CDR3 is TGTGCCAGCAGCTCGGGCGGGGGGTCACAAGAGACCCAGTACTTC.

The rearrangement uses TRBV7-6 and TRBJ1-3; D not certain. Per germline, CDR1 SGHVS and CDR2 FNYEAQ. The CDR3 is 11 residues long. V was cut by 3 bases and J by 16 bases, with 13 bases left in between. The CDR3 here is CASSFGLTLYF. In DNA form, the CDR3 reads TGTGCCAGCAGCTTCGGCCTGACTTTGTATTTT.

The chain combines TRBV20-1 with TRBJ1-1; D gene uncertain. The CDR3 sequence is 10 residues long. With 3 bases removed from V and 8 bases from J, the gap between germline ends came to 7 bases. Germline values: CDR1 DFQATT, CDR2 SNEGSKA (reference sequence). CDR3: CSARAEEAFF. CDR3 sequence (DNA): TGCAGTGCTAGGGCGGAAGAAGCTTTCTTT.

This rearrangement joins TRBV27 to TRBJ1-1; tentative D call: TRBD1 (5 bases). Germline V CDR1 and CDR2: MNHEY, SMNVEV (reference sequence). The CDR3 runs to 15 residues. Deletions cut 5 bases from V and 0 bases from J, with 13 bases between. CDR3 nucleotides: TGTGCCAGCAGTCTCGCTGGGACCCTGAACACTGAAGCTTTCTTT. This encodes CASSLAGTLNTEAFF.

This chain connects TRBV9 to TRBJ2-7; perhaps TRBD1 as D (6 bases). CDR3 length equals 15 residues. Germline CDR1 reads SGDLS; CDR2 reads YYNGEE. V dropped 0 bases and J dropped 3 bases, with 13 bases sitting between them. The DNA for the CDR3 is TGTGCCAGCAGCGTAGCCCCCGAGGGGGACTACGAGCAGTACTTC. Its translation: CASSVAPEGDYEQYF.

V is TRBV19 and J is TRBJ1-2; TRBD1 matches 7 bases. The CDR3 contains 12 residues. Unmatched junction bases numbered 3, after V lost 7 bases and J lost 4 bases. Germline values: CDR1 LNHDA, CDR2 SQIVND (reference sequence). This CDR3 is CASTTGIYGYTF. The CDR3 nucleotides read TGTGCCAGTACGACAGGGATCTATGGCTACACCTTC. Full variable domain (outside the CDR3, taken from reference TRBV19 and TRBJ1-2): DGGITQSPKYLFRKEGQNVTLSCEQNLNHDAMYWYRQDPGQGLRLIYYSQIVNDFQKGDIAEGYSVSREKKESFPLTVTSAQKNPTAFYLCASTTGIYGYTFGSGTRLTVV.

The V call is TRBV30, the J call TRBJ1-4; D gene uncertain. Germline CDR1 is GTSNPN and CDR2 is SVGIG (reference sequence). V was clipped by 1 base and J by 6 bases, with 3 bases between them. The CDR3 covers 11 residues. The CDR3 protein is CAWSAHEKLFF. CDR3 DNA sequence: TGTGCCTGGAGTGCCCATGAAAAACTGTTTTTT. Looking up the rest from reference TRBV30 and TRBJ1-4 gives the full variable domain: SQTIHQWPATLVQPVGSPLSLECTVEGTSNPNLYWYRQAAGRGLQLLFYSVGIGQISSEVPQNLSASRPQDRQFILSSKKLLLSDSGFYLCAWSAHEKLFFGSGTQLSVL.

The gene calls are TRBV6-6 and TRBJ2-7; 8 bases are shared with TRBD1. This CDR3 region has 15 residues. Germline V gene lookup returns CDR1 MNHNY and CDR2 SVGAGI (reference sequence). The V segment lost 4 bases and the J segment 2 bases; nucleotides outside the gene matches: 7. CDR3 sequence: CASSSGGSGAYEQYF. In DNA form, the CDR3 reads TGTGCCAGCAGTTCAGGGGGCAGCGGAGCCTACGAGCAGTACTTC.

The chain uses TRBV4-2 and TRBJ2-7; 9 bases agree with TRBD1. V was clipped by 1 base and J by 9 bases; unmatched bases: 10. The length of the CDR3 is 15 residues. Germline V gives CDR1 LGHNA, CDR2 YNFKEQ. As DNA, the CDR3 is TGTGCCAGCAGCCAAGGGTGGACAGGGGAGGATGGGCAGTACTTC. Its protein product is CASSQGWTGEDGQYF.

CDR3 coding DNA: TGTGCCAGCAGCGGGACCGGGACAGGGGGCTTATGGGAGCAGTACTTC. Translating gives CASSGTGTGGLWEQYF. The chain employs TRBV7-9 and TRBJ2-7; 12 bases are shared with TRBD1. Germline CDR1 is SEHNR and CDR2 is FQNEAQ (reference sequence). V trimming: 5 bases; J trimming: 7 bases; junction bases outside the gene matches: 12. The CDR3 contains 16 residues. The entire variable domain, with the rest obtained from reference TRBV7-9 and TRBJ2-7, is as follows: DTGVSQNPRHKITKRGQNVTFRCDPISEHNRLYWYRQTLGQGPEFLTYFQNEAQLEKSRLLSDRFSAERPKGSFSTLEIQRTEQGDSAMYLCASSGTGTGGLWEQYFGPGTRLTVT.

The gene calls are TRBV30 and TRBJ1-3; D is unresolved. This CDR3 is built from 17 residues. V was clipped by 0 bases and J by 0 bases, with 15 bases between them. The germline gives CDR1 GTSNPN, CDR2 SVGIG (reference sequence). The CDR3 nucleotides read TGTGCCTGGAGTGTACGTACGACATGGGCCTCTGGAAACACCATATATTTT. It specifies CAWSVRTTWASGNTIYF. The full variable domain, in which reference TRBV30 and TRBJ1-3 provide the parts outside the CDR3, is SQTIHQWPATLVQPVGSPLSLECTVEGTSNPNLYWYRQAAGRGLQLLFYSVGIGQISSEVPQNLSASRPQDRQFILSSKKLLLSDSGFYLCAWSVRTTWASGNTIYFGEGSWLTVV.

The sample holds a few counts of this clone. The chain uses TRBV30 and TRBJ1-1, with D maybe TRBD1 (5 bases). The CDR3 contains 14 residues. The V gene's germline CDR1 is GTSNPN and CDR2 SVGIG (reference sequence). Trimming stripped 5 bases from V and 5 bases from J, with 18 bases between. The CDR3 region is CAWDLGTAGTEAFF. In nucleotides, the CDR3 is TGTGCCTGGGACCTCGGGACCGCGGGTACTGAAGCTTTCTTT. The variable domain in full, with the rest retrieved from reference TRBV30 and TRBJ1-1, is SQTIHQWPATLVQPVGSPLSLECTVEGTSNPNLYWYRQAAGRGLQLLFYSVGIGQISSEVPQNLSASRPQDRQFILSSKKLLLSDSGFYLCAWDLGTAGTEAFFGQGTRLTVV.

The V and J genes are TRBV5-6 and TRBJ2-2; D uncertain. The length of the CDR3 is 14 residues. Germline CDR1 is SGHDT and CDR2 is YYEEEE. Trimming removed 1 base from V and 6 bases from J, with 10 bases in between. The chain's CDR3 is CASSLISTAGELFF. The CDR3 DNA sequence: TGTGCCAGCAGCTTGATCTCTACGGCCGGGGAGCTGTTTTTT.

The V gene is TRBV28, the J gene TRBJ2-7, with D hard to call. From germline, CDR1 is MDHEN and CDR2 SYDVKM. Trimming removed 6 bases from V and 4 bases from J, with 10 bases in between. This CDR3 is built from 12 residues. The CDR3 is CASSQNAYEQYF. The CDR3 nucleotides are TGTGCCAGCAGCCAAAACGCTTACGAGCAGTACTTC.

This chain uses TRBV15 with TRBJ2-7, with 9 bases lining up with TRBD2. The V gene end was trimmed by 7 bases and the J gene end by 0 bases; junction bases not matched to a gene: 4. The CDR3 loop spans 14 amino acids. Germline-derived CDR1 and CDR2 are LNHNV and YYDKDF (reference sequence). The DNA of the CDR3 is TGTGCCACCACAGCGGGAGGAACCTCCTACGAGCAGTACTTC. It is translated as CATTAGGTSYEQYF.